Here is one T cell receptor (beta chain) with its context. The CDR3 contains 14 residues. Between the trimmed V and J ends, which lost 2 bases and 0 bases, there was a span of 10 bases. From germline, CDR1 is DFQATT and CDR2 SNEGSKA (reference sequence). According to the study, genomic DNA was the template for TCR beta VDJ and CDR3 profiling. TCRdb re-called the reads with MiXCR, one entry per CDR3 protein. This table holds about 420,000 distinct CDR3 sequences, under 80% found once. The sample originates from a study of CD8+CD57+ T cells in acquired aplastic anemia. Looking at the study overall: DNA recovered from sorted CD4+ and CD8+ cells had a mean of about 3.5 ug.

Source material: sorted CD4+, CD8+, or CD8+CD57+ T cells (not recorded which) from PBMCs. V gene TRBV20-1 combines with J gene TRBJ1-2; D unclear. This sequence was found in a human donor in good health, serving as a control. For the CDR3, the DNA is TGCAGTGCTAGAACGACGGCCTCTAACTATGGCTACACCTTC. This sequence encodes CSARTTASNYGYTF.